This note documents a single TCR beta chain sequence. Its matching antigen is unknown. The protocol was immunoSEQ multiplex PCR, while the TCRdb copy is restricted to in-frame clones and leaves out a portion. Altogether more than 80,000 clones are present, around 94% being singletons, with the ten largest covering over 2.5%. This specimen belongs to a study of OX40 agonist ivuxolimab in advanced cancers. Looking at the study overall: Three patients showed partial responses: one hepatocellular carcinoma and two cutaneous melanoma cases. Study results and caveats: Which antigen the expanded peripheral T cells recognized is unknown. CD4+ T cells averaged fewer expanded clones than CD8+ T cells.

Baseline was the first blood sampling point, followed by cycle 4 day 1 and cycle 7 day 1. The CDR3 covers 13 residues. Between the trimmed V and J ends, which lost 6 bases and 6 bases, there was a span of 12 bases. CDR1 is LGHNT, CDR2 FRNRAP, per germline. The TCR was taken from an adult with an advanced solid tumor such as melanoma, head and neck, liver or kidney cancer. This chain connects TRBV12-5 to TRBJ1-5; D remains ambiguous. The source was CD4+ or CD8+ T cells sorted from blood, collected in a trial of the OX40 agonist ivuxolimab. The CDR3 sequence: CASGGDLGQPQHF. Here the CDR3 DNA reads TGTGCTAGTGGGGGTGATCTGGGTCAGCCCCAGCATTTT.